The 2 T cell receptor beta chains given below trace back to one sample, sequenced in a study of T-cell memory formation after mild COVID-19. TCRdb redid the calling of the 5' RACE reads with MiXCR, one entry per CDR3 protein. The profile shows about 190,000 distinct CDR3 sequences, roughly 23% of them singletons. The sample was PBMCs or a T cell subset sorted from them (not recorded which). The receptors were sampled from an adult woman who had mild COVID-19 (a few samples of this study predate the infection). Cell type and time point are not known.

The chain employs TRBV19 and TRBJ2-5; 8 positions agree with TRBD2. Trimming cost V 9 bases and J 1 base; bases outside gene matches: 10. The CDR3 consists of 15 residues. The germline CDR1 and CDR2 sequences are LNHDA and SQIVND (reference sequence). The CDR3: CASLPTSGAQETQYF. CDR3 nucleotide sequence: TGTGCCAGCCTACCCACTAGCGGAGCCCAAGAGACCCAGTACTTC. Based on the CDR3 plus reference TRBV19 and TRBJ2-5, the full variable domain is DGGITQSPKYLFRKEGQNVTLSCEQNLNHDAMYWYRQDPGQGLRLIYYSQIVNDFQKGDIAEGYSVSREKKESFPLTVTSAQKNPTAFYLCASLPTSGAQETQYFGPGTRLLVL.

This chain joins TRBV24-1 and TRBJ2-3, with D perhaps assigned TRBD1 or TRBD2 (6 bases each). The V gene's germline CDR1 is KGHDR and CDR2 SFDVKD. The CDR3 contains 17 residues. V lost 2 bases, J lost 3 bases, and 17 bases lay in between. In DNA form, the CDR3 reads TGTGCCACCAGTGATTCTCCCGGGGGCTGGAGGACAGATACGCAGTATTTT. Translated, it gives CATSDSPGGWRTDTQYF.